This TCR beta chain was captured by sequencing in a study of shared clonotypes between healthy human individuals (TCRdb year 2020). At the level of the whole study: The cohort included three men and a couple of women between 18 and 49 years of age. Blood TCR repertoires of several healthy adults were deeply sequenced to estimate repertoire size and the extent of clonotype sharing between individuals. Libraries were prepared and TCR repertoires were sequenced by different laboratories using diverse techniques, in order to increase sequencing depth and limit assay-specific biases. Leukapheresis yielded between about 0.85 and 10 billion PBMCs per donor. Findings and caveats that apply to the study as a whole: Based on pairwise subsampling, the degree of clonotype sharing among donors was expected to be affected by sequencing depth. Sampling was limited to blood, and TCR repertoires in tissue likely differ from TCR repertoires in blood. The genetic and exposure-history diversity represented was limited by the small number of donors.

The donors were healthy, HIV-negative adults with no recently reported acute infections or vaccinations. Only Caucasian adults living in Nashville, Tennessee, USA were represented among the donors. For unsorted samples, 96 million or so PBMCs were counted, and genomic DNA was extracted using the QIAamp DNA Blood Mini kit. After blood collection by leukapheresis, PBMCs were isolated using Ficoll-Histopaque density gradient centrifugation and then cryopreserved in the vapor phase of liquid nitrogen. Comment on this clone: Its antigen is currently not known. Base qualities were left out, and no much larger clone turns up one base away.

Trimming takes 1 base off V and 7 bases off J; junction bases not matched to a gene: 6. There are 16 amino acids in the CDR3, from cysteine to phenylalanine inclusive. Only CDR3 DNA remains: 48 bases, in frame from the first base. Per the germline V gene (reference sequence), LNHNV is the CDR1 and YYDKDF is the CDR2. Using the deep immunoSEQ assay, multiplex PCR amplified TCR CDR3 regions from genomic DNA. For each cell subset, the extracted genomic DNA was distributed evenly across all wells of several immunoSEQ 96-well plates, and each plate served as one replicate. Each replicate PCR for unsorted PBMC received around 330 ng genomic DNA, equal to approximately 30,000 T cell genomes. Unsorted PBMC genomic DNA was sequenced across ten immunoSEQ deep assay plates. Purified libraries were measured with a Qubit 3.0 fluorometer, size-checked on a Bioanalyzer 2100, and measured again with the KAPA Library Quantification kit. Every immunoSEQ 96-well plate was sequenced on a dedicated single-read 150-cycle Illumina NextSeq 550 flow cell. The paper's data handling went like this. The immunoSEQ output contained only junctional sequences without quality scores, so filtering could not match that applied to full-length reads. Sequences were annotated with PyIR, a Python wrapper for IgBLAST v1.9, using IMGT germline references to assign V/J genes and CDR3. Reads with weak V/J assignments (E-value above 1e-6), missing CDR3, stop codons, out-of-frame junctions, or ambiguous translated residues were removed. V3J clonotypes were defined as sequences sharing an identical inferred V gene, J gene, and CDR3 amino acid sequence. Percentage overlap between repertoires was calculated by dividing the number of shared unique clonotypes by the size of the smaller repertoire. Richness of each repertoire was evaluated using RTK rarefaction, the Chao1 estimator, and Recon v2.1 estimates of unobserved clonotypes. Here the immuneACCESS table is served through TCRdb, limited to in-frame sequences with V and J called. Missing clones are a known gap in these copies; in checked studies unresolved V genes cover under half, and the rest lacks a known reason. The V and J calls and clone size come from that table; D and trimming were worked out from the DNA. This sample comprises about 520,000 clones, around 80% of them detected only once. The ten largest clonotypes hold about 12% of the sample.

This receptor was taken from a woman aged 40 to 50 in good health. Some clones in this sample may be carry-over from other donors' samples. The material sequenced was PBMCs. Recombination linked TRBV15 to TRBJ1-4, and 10 junctional nucleotides match TRBD1. The CDR3 protein: CATSRVGTGVFEKLFF. The nucleotides are TGTGCCACCAGCAGAGTCGGGACAGGGGTTTTTGAAAAACTGTTTTTT.